This T cell receptor (beta chain) was captured by sequencing in a study of early T cells in non-severe SARS-CoV-2 infection. Individual cDNA molecules received unique molecular identifiers during library preparation. TCRdb recomputed calls from the 5' RACE reads with MiXCR, one row per CDR3 protein. The repertoire holds about 83,000 distinct CDR3 sequences, with more than 9% as singletons. In this sample, this clonotype turned up many times. This sequence originates from an adult who was a healthcare worker with PCR-confirmed SARS-CoV-2 infection or an uninfected control (not recorded which). Sequencing was done on a sample of whole blood.

CDR3 in amino acids: CASSLAWGEAYTF. CDR3 nucleotides: TGTGCCAGCAGCTTAGCGTGGGGAGAGGCCTACACCTTC. The chain carries TRBV7-2 and TRBJ1-2, with unresolved D. The CDR3 sequence is 13 residues long. Trimming took 0 bases from V and 10 from J, leaving 12 bases between them. Germline loops: CDR1 SGHTA, CDR2 FQGNSA.